Presented here are 3 T cell receptor beta chains from one specimen sequenced in a study of monozygotic twins with inflammatory bowel disease. TCRdb reprocessed the 5' RACE reads and stores each CDR3 protein as one record, lacking DNA. The sample table sets out about 140,000 distinct CDR3 sequences. Sequencing input: blood. These receptors all stem from a human donor with ulcerative colitis or Crohn's disease, or a healthy co-twin of an affected twin (not recorded which).

The rearrangement joins TRBV5-1 to TRBJ2-1; checking the TCRdb D call of TRBD2 is not possible without DNA. Germline V gene sequence: CDR1 SGHRS, CDR2 YFSETQ. The CDR3 has 15 amino acids. This chain's CDR3 is CASSLGLAGGGEQFF.

The V call is TRBV10-3, the J call TRBJ2-3; TCRdb's D call of TRBD1 is untestable without DNA. Germline V lookup: CDR1 ENHRY, CDR2 SYGVKD. CDR3 length: 15 amino acids. This CDR3 reads CAIKGAGRGPDTQYF.

The chain uses TRBV10-1 and TRBJ1-1; TCRdb lists TRBD1, though no DNA is available to test this call. The CDR3 sequence is 14 residues long. Germline V CDR1 and CDR2: WNHNN, SYGVQD (reference sequence). The CDR3 reads CASSPGQENTEAFF.